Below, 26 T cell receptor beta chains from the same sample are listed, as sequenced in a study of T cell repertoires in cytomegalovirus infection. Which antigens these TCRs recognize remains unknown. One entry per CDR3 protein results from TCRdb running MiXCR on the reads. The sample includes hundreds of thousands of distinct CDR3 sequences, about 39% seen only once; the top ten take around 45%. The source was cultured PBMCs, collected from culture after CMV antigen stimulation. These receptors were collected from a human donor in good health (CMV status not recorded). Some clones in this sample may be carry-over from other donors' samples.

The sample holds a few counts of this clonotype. The CDR3 coding sequence is TGTGCCAGCAGCCTGACAAAGACAGATACGCAGTATTTT. This codes for CASSLTKTDTQYF. The chain couples TRBV7-8 to TRBJ2-3; D not certain. Germline V gene sequence: CDR1 SGHVS, CDR2 FQNEAQ. Trimming shortened V by 5 bases and J by 3 bases, and 9 bases separated the two germline ends. The CDR3 contains 13 residues.

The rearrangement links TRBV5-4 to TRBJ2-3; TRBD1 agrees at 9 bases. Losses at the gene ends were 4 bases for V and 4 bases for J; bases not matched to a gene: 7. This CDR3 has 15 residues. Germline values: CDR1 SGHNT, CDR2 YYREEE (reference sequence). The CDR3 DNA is TGTGCCAGCAGCCAGGACAGGGGTGTTGCAGATACGCAGTATTTT. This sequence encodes CASSQDRGVADTQYF.

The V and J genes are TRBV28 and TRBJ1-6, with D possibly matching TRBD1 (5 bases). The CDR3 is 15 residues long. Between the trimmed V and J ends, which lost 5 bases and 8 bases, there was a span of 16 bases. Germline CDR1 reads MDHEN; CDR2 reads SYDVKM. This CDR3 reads CASSHRQYYHSPLHF. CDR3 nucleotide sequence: TGTGCCAGCAGTCACCGACAGTACTACCATTCACCCCTCCACTTT. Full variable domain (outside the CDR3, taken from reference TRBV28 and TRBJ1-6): DVKVTQSSRYLVKRTGEKVFLECVQDMDHENMFWYRQDPGLGLRLIYFSYDVKMKEKGDIPEGYSVSREKKERFSLILESASTNQTSMYLCASSHRQYYHSPLHFGNGTRLTVT.

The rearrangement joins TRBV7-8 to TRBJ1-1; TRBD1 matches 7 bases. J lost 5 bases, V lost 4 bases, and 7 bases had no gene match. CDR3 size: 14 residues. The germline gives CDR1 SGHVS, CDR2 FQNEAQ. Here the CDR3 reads CASSYGQGVTEAFF. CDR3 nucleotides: TGTGCCAGCAGCTACGGTCAGGGGGTTACTGAAGCTTTCTTT.

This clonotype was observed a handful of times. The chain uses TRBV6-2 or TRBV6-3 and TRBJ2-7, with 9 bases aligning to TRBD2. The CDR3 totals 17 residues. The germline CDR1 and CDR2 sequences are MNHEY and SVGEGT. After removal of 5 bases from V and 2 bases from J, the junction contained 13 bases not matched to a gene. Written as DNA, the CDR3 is TGTGCCAGCAGTCTACTAGCGGGCGAATATGCTGCCTACGAGCAGTACTTC. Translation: CASSLLAGEYAAYEQYF.

DNA of the CDR3: TGCAGTGCTAGAGATTTGACTACCTGGAAAGAGACCCAGTACTTC. Protein: CSARDLTTWKETQYF. J is TRBJ2-5 and V is TRBV20-1; possibly TRBD2 for D (5 bases). V was trimmed by 0 bases and J by 3 bases, leaving 14 bases between them. Germline V lookup: CDR1 DFQATT, CDR2 SNEGSKA (reference sequence). The CDR3 has 15 amino acids.

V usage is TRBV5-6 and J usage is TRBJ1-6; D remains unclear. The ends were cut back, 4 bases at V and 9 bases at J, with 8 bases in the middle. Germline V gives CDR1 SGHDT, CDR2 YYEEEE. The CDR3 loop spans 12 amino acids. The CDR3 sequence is CASSRHISPLHF. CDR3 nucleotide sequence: TGTGCCAGCAGCCGACACATTTCACCCCTCCACTTT. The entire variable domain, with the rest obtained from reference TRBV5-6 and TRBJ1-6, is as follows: DAGVTQSPTHLIKTRGQQVTLRCSPKSGHDTVSWYQQALGQGPQFIFQYYEEEERQRGNFPDRFSGHQFPNYSSELNVNALLLGDSALYLCASSRHISPLHFGNGTRLTVT.

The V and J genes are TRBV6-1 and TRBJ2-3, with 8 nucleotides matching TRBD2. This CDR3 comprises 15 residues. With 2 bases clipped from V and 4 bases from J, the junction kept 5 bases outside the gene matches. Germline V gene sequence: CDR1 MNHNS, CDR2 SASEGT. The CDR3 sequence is CASSEKREWADTQYF. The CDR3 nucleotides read TGTGCCAGCAGTGAAAAGCGGGAGTGGGCAGATACGCAGTATTTT.

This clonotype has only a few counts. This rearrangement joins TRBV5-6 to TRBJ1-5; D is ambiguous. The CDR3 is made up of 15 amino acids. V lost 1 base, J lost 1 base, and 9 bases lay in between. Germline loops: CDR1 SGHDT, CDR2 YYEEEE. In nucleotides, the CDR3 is TGTGCCAGCAGCTTGTTCGGATCGAGCAATCAGCCCCAGCATTTT. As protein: CASSLFGSSNQPQHF.

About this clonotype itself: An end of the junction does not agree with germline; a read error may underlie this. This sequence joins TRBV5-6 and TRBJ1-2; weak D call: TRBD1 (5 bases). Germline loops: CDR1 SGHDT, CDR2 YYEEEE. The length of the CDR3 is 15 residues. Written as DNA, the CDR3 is TGTCCCAGCAGCATCCGGGACGCGGGTGAGAATGGCTACACCTTC. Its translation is CPSSIRDAGENGYTF. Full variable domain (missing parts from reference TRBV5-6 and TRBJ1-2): DAGVTQSPTHLIKTRGQQVTLRCSPKSGHDTVSWYQQALGQGPQFIFQYYEEEERQRGNFPDRFSGHQFPNYSSELNVNALLLGDSALYLCPSSIRDAGENGYTFGSGTRLTVV.

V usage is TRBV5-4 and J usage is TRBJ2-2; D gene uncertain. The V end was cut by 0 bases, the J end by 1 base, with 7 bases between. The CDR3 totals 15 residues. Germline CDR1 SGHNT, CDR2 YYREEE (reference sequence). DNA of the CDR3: TGTGCCAGCAGCTTGGTAGGGAAGAACACCGGGGAGCTGTTTTTT. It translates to CASSLVGKNTGELFF.

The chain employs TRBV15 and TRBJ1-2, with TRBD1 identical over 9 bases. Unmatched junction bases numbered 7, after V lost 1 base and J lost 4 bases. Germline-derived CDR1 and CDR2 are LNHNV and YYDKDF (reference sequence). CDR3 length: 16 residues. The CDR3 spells CATSRAGTQGAYGYTF. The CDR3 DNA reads TGTGCCACCAGCAGAGCGGGGACACAGGGGGCCTATGGCTACACCTTC.

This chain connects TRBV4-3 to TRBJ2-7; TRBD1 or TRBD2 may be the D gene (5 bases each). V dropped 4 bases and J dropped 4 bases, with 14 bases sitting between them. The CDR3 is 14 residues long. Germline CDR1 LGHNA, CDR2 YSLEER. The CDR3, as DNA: TGCGCCAGCAGCCCGGGACCTGGGATTTACGAGCAGTACTTC. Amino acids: CASSPGPGIYEQYF.

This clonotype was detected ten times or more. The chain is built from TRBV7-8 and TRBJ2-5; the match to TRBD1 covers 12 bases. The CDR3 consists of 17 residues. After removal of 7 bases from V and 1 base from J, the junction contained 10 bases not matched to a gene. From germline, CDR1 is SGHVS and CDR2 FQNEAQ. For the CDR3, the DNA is TGTGCCAGCACCTCCCCCTGGGACAGGGGGCTCCAAGAGACCCAGTACTTC. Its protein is CASTSPWDRGLQETQYF. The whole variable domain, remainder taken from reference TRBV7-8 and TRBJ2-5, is GAGVSQSPRYKVAKRGQDVALRCDPISGHVSLFWYQQALGQGPEFLTYFQNEAQLDKSGLPSDRFFAERPEGSVSTLKIQRTQQEDSAVYLCASTSPWDRGLQETQYFGPGTRLLVL.

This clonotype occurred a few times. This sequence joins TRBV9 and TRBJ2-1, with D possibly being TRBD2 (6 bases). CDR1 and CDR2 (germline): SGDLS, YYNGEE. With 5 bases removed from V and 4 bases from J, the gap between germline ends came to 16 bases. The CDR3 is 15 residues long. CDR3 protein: CASSPAGYPYNEQFF. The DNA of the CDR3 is TGTGCCAGCAGTCCCGCGGGGTACCCGTACAATGAGCAGTTCTTC.

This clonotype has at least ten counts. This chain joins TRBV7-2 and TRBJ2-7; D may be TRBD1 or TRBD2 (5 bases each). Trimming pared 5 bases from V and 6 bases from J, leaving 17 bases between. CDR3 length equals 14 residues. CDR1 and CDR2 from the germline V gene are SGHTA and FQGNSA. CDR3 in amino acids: CASSTTRTGGEQYF. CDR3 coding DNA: TGTGCCAGCAGCACAACGCGGACTGGGGGCGAGCAGTACTTC. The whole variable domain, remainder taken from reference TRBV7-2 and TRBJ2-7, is GAGVSQSPSNKVTEKGKDVELRCDPISGHTALYWYRQSLGQGLEFLIYFQGNSAPDKSGLPSDRFSAERTGGSVSTLTIQRTQQEDSAVYLCASSTTRTGGEQYFGPGTRLTVT.

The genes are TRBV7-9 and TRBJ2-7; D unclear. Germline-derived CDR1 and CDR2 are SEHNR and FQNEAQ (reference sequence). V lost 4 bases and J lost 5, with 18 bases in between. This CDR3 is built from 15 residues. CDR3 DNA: TGTGCCAGCAGCTCCCCGTTGAGCCATCTAGACGAGCAGTACTTC. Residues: CASSSPLSHLDEQYF.

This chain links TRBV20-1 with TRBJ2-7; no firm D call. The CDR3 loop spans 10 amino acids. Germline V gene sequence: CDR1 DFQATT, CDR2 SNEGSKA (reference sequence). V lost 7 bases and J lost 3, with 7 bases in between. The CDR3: CSGGFYEQYF. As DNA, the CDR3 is TGCAGTGGAGGCTTCTACGAGCAGTACTTC.

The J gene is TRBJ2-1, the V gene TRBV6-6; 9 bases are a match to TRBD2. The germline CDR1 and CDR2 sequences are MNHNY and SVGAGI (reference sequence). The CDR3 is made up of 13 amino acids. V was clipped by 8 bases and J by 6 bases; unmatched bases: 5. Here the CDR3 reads CASRGLATNEQFF. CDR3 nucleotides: TGTGCCAGCCGGGGACTAGCAACCAATGAGCAGTTCTTC.

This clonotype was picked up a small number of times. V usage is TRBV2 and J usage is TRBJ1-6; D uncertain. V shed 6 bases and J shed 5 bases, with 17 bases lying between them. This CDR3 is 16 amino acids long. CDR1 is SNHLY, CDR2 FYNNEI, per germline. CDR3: CASRVGTALDNSPLHF. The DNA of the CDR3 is TGTGCCAGCAGGGTGGGAACAGCCCTTGATAATTCACCCCTCCACTTT.

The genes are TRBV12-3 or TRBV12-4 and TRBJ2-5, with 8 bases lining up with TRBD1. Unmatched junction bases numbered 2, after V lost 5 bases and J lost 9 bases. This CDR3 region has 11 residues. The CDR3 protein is CASSEGQAQYF. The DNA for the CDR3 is TGTGCCAGCAGTGAGGGACAGGCCCAGTACTTC.

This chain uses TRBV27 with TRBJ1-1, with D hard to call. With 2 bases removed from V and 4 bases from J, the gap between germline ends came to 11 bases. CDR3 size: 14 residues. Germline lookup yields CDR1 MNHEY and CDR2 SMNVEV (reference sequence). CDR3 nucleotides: TGTGCCAGCAGTTTACCGGTAGGGTTCACTGAAGCTTTCTTT. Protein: CASSLPVGFTEAFF.

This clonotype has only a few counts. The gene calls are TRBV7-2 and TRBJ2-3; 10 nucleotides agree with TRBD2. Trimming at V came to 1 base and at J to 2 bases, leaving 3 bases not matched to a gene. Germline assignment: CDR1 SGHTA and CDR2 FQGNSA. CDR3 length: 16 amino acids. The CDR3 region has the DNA TGTGCCAGCAGCTTAGTTCTAGCGGGGGTCACAGATACGCAGTATTTT. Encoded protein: CASSLVLAGVTDTQYF.

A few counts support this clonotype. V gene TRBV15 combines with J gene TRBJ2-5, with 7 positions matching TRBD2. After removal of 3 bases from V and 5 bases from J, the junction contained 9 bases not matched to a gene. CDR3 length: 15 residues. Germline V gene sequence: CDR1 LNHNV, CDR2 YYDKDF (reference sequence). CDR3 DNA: TGTGCCACCAGCAGTCCGCGGGAGAGTTGGGAGACCCAGTACTTC. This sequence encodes CATSSPRESWETQYF.

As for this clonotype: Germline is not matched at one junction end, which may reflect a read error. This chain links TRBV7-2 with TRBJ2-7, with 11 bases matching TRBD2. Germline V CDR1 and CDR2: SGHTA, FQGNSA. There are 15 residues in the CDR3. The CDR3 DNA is TGTGCCAGCAGCCTAGCGGGGGGTACAACATACGAGCAGTACTTC. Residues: CASSLAGGTTYEQYF.

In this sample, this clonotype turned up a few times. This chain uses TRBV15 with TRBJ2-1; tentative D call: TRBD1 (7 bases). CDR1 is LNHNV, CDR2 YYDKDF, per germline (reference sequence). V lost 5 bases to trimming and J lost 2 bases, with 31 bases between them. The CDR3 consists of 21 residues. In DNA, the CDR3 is TGTGCCACCAGCCCCGAACACAAGACAGGGAGGTGGAGGAGGGCCTACAATGAGCAGTTCTTC. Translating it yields CATSPEHKTGRWRRAYNEQFF.